The entry below describes one T cell receptor (beta chain). Its antigen is unknown. Each patient with chemo-refractory metastatic non-small-cell lung cancer was treated with focal radiation plus CTLA-4 blockade using ipilimumab. The sample is drawn from a study of radiotherapy plus CTLA-4 blockade in lung cancer. Clones were sequenced by immunoSEQ multiplex PCR, and TCRdb holds only the in-frame ones, with some missing. In the table there are tens of thousands of clones, roughly 80% of which are singletons. Study-wide results and caveats: Response, reportedly, was best predicted by interferon-beta along with early blood T cell clone dynamics. Tumor-derived TCR clones expanded in blood after radiotherapy plus ipilimumab.

Trimming cost V 3 bases and J 0 bases; bases outside gene matches: 6. CDR1 and CDR2 from the germline V gene are SGHTA and FQGNSA. The CDR3 is made up of 17 amino acids. This sample comprised peripheral blood, obtained from a patient treated with radiotherapy plus ipilimumab. This clonotype was sampled from a human donor with non-small cell lung cancer who had a complete response to radiotherapy plus ipilimumab. This chain joins TRBV7-2 and TRBJ1-3; 9 nucleotides agree with TRBD1. CDR3 nucleotide sequence: TGTGCCAGCAGCTTCGCACCGACAGGGGGCTCTGGAAACACCATATATTTT. Protein product: CASSFAPTGGSGNTIYF.